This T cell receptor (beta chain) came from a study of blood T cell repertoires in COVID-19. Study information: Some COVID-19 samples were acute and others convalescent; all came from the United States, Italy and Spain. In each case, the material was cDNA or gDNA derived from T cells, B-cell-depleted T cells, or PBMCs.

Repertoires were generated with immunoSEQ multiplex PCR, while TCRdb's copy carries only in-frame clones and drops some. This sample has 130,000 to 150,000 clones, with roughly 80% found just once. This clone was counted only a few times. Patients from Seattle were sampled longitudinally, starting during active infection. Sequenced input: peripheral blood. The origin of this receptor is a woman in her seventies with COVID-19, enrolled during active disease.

The CDR3 reads CASRNYRGRGRNEQYF. In nucleotides, the CDR3 is TGTGCCAGCAGGAACTACAGGGGAAGGGGGCGAAACGAGCAGTACTTC. The chain joins TRBV5-6 to TRBJ2-7; TRBD1 matches 7 bases. This CDR3 contains 16 residues. CDR1 is SGHDT, CDR2 YYEEEE, per germline. After removal of 5 bases from V and 5 bases from J, the junction contained 16 bases not matched to a gene.